The rows below give T cell receptor beta chains drawn from one sample of a study of HIV-infected children after antiretroviral therapy interruption. A single record per CDR3 protein comes from TCRdb applying MiXCR to the 3' RACE reads. This table has about 89,000 distinct CDR3 sequences, around 6.9% appearing once. Sequenced material: CD45RA+ CD4+ T cells from PBMCs, pooled from several time points, taken from a donor given antiretroviral therapy, either interrupted or continuous. The receptors derive from a pool of human donors with HIV. Each CDR3 is given with its conserved first and last residue. Each record gives: V gene, D gene, J gene, CDR3 protein. The D gene is left open where the match is weak.

>TRBV7-3|-|TRBJ1-1
CASSLSAGNTEAFF
>TRBV4-2|TRBD1|TRBJ2-2
CASSLQGTGELFF
>TRBV20-1|-|TRBJ1-5
CSASIAGQKHQPQHF
>TRBV30|TRBD2|TRBJ2-1
CAWRVGTSTLDEQFF
>TRBV29-1|-|TRBJ2-7
CSVEDGEQYF
>TRBV6-5|TRBD2|TRBJ2-5
CASSWNGGALGGETQYF
>TRBV10-3|TRBD2|TRBJ2-1
CAISPTSGRQFF
>TRBV5-1|-|TRBJ1-1
CASSLGIDTEAFF
>TRBV7-2|TRBD2|TRBJ2-1
CASSLREGPSNEQFF
>TRBV7-2|-|TRBJ1-5
CASSLVGSSQPQHF
>TRBV6-1|TRBD1|TRBJ2-7
CASSAGQGRTYEQYF
>TRBV12-3/TRBV12-4|-|TRBJ2-3
CASSRSLLDDTDTQYF
>TRBV10-3|-|TRBJ1-1
CAISGGGTEAFF
>TRBV19|-|TRBJ1-3
CASSSHLDRQHGNTIYF
>TRBV20-1|TRBD1|TRBJ1-5
CSARDRTGGFGQPQHF
>TRBV6-6|TRBD1|TRBJ1-1
CASEGRQGSDEAFF
>TRBV4-1|TRBD2|TRBJ2-7
CASSQGVAGRHEQYF
>TRBV20-1|-|TRBJ1-1
CSADGNTEAFF
>TRBV6-2/TRBV6-3|-|TRBJ2-2
CASSHPSGELFF
>TRBV7-2|-|TRBJ1-6
CASRLQGENSPLHF
>TRBV5-8|-|TRBJ1-1
CASSPGLRSPAFF
>TRBV15|TRBD2|TRBJ2-3
CATSAHLGLAGVQDTQYF
>TRBV12-3/TRBV12-4|-|TRBJ1-6
CASSPLRRGNSPLHF
>TRBV11-3|-|TRBJ2-7
CASSSPGHYEQYF
>TRBV10-3|-|TRBJ1-2
CAITGDNYGYTF
>TRBV20-1|-|TRBJ2-1
CSAKGDRVNEQFF
>TRBV7-6|-|TRBJ2-1
CASSLTVNGEQFF
>TRBV27|-|TRBJ1-1
CASSYYRSGTEAFF
>TRBV1|-|TRBJ2-2
CTSRWDRGTGELFF
>TRBV30|TRBD1|TRBJ2-7
CAWRGTGTEPYEQYF
>TRBV6-4|-|TRBJ1-1
CASSDSNFAAEAFF
>TRBV19|-|TRBJ1-2
CASMSWSRALKEGYTF
>TRBV12-3/TRBV12-4|TRBD2|TRBJ2-5
CASSLRGSGGGQETQYF